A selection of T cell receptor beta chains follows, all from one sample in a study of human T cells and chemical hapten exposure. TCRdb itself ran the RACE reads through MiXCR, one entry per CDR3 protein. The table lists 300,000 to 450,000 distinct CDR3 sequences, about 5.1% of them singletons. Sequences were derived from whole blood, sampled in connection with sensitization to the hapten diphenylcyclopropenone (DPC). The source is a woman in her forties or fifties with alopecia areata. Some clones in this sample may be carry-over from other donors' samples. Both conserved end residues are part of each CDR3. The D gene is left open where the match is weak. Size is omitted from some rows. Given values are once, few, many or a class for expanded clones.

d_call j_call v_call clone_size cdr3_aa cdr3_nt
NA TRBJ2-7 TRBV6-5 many CASSPGPTHTYEQYF TGTGCCAGCAGTCCTGGACCGACACATACCTACGAGCAGTACTTC
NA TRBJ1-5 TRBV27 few CASSLAGHQPQHF TGTGCCAGCAGTTTAGCAGGGCATCAGCCCCAGCATTTT
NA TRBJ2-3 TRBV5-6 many CASSGGQGADTQYF TGTGCCAGCAGCGGAGGGCAGGGGGCAGATACGCAGTATTTT
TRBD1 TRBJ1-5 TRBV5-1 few CASSSTGASNQPQHF TGCGCCAGCAGCTCAACAGGGGCTAGCAATCAGCCCCAGCATTTT
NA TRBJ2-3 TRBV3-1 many CASSQYSGDTQYF TGTGCCAGCAGCCAATATTCTGGAGATACGCAGTATTTT
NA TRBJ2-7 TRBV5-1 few CASSLEGSQVRYF TGCGCCAGCAGCTTGGAAGGTAGTCAGGTCCGTTACTTC
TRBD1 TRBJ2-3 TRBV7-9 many CASSFRDRVADTQYF TGTGCCAGCAGTTTCCGGGACAGGGTAGCAGATACGCAGTATTTT
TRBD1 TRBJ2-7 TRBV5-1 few CASSSTGDMGGEQYF TGCGCCAGCAGTTCCACAGGGGACATGGGCGGGGAGCAGTACTTC
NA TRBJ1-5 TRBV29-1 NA CSVEDMKKPQHF TGCAGCGTTGAAGACATGAAGAAGCCCCAGCATTTT
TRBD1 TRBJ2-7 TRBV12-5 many CASGLDRDRAYEQYF TGTGCTAGTGGTTTGGACCGGGACAGGGCCTACGAGCAGTACTTC
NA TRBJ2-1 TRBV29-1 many CSVDYYNEQFF TGCAGCGTTGACTATTACAATGAGCAGTTCTTC